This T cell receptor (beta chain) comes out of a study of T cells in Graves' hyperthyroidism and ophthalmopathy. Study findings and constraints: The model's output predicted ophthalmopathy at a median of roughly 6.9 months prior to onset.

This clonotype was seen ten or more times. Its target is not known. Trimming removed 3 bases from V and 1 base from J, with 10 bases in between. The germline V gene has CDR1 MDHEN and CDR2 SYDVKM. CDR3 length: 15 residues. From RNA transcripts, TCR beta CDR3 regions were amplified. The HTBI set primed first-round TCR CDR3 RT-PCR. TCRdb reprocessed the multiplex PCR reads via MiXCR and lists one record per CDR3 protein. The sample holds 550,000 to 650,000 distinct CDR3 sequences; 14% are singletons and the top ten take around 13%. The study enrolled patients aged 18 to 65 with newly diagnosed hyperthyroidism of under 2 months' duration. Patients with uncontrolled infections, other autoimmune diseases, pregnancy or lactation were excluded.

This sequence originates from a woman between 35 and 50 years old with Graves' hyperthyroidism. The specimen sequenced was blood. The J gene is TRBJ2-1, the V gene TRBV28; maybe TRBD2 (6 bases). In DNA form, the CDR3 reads TGTGCCAGCAGTTTGCTGGGGACTTCCTACAATGAGCAGTTCTTC. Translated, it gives CASSLLGTSYNEQFF.